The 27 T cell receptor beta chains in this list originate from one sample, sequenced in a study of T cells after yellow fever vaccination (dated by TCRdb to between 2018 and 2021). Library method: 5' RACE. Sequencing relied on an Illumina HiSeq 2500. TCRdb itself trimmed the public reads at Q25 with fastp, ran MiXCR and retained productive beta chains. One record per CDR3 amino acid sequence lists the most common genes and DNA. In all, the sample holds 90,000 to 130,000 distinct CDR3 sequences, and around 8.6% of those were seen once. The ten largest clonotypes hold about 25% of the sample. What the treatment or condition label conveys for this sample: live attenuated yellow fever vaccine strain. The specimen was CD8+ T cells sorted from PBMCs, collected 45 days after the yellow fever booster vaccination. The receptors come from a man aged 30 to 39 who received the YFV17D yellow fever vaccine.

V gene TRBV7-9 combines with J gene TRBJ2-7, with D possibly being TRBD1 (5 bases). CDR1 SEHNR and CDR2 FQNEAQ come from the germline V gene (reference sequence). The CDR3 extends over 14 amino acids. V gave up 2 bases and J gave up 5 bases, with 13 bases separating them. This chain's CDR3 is CASSLTDSEDEQYF. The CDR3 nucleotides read TGTGCCAGCAGCTTAACTGACAGCGAGGACGAGCAGTACTTC.

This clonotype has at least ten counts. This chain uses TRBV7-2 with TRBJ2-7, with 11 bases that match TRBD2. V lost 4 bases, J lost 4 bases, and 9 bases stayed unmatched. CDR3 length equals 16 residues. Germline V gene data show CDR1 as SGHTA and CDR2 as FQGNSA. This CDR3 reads CASSSAGTSGYYEQYF. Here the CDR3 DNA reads TGTGCCAGCAGCTCCGCCGGGACTAGCGGATATTACGAGCAGTACTTC.

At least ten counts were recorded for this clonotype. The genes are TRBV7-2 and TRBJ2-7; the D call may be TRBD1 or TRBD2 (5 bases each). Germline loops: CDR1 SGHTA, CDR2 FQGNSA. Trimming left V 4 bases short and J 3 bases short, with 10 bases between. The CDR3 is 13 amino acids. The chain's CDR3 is CASSSGPYYEQYF. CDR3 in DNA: TGTGCCAGCAGCTCGGGGCCCTACTACGAGCAGTACTTC.

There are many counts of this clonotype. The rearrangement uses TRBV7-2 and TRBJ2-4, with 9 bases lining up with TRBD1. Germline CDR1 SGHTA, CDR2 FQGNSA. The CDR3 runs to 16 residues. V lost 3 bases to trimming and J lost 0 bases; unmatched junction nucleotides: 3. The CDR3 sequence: CASSLGQGLAKNIQYF. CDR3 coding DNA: TGTGCCAGCAGCTTGGGACAGGGTCTAGCCAAAAACATTCAGTACTTC.

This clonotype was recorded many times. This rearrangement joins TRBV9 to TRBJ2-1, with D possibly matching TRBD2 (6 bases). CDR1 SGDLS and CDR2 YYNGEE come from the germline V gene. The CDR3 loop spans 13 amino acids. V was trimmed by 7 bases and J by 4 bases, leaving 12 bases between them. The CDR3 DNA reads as TGTGCCAGCTCGAGCGGGTCTTACAATGAGCAGTTCTTC. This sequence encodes CASSSGSYNEQFF.

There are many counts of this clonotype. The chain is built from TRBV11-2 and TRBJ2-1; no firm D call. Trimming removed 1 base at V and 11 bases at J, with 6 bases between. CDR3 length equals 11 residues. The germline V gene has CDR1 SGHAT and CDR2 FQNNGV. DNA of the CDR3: TGTGCCAGCAGCTTAGGACTCCAGCAGTTCTTC. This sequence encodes CASSLGLQQFF. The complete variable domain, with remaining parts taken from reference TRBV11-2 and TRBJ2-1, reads EAGVAQSPRYKIIEKRQSVAFWCNPISGHATLYWYQQILGQGPKLLIQFQNNGVVDDSQLPKDRFSAERLKGVDSTLKIQPAKLEDSAVYLCASSLGLQQFFGPGTRLTVL.

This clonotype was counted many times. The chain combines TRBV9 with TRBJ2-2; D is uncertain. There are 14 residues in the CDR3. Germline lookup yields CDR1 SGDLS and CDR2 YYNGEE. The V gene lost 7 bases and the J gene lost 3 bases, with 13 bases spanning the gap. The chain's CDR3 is CASWGESDTGELFF. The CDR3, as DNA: TGTGCCAGCTGGGGTGAGAGCGACACCGGGGAGCTGTTTTTT.

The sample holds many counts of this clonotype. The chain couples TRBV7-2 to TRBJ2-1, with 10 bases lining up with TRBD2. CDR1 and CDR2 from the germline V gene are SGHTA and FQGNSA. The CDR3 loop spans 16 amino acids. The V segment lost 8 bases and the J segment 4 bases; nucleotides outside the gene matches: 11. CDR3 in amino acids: CASERTSGYGYNEQFF. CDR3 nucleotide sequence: TGTGCCAGCGAAAGGACTAGCGGATATGGATACAATGAGCAGTTCTTC.

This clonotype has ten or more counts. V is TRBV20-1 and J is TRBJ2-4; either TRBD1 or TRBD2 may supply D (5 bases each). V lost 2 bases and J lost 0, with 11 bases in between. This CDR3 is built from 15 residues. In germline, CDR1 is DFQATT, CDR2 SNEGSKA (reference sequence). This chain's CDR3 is CSARRGDLAKNIQYF. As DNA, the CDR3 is TGCAGTGCTAGAAGAGGGGATCTAGCCAAAAACATTCAGTACTTC.

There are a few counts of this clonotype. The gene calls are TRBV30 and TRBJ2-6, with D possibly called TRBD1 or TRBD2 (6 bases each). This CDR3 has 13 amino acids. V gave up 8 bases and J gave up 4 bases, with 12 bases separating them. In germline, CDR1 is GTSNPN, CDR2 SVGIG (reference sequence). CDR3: CAGGLKGANVLTF. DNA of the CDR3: TGTGCCGGGGGGCTTAAAGGGGCCAACGTCCTGACTTTC.

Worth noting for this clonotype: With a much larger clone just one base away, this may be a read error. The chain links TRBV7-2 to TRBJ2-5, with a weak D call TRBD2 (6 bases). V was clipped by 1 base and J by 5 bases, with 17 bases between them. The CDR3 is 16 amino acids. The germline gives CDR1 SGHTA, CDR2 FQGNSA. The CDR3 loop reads CASSLVGRGVFETQYF. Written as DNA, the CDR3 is TGTGCCAGCAGCTTAGTAGGGCGCGGGGTCTTTGAGACCCAGTACTTC.

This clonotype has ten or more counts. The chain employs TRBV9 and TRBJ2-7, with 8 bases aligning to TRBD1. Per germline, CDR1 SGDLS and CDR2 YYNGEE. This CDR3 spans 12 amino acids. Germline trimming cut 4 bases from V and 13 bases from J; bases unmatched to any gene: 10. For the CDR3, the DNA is TGTGCCAGCAGCACAAGACAGGGGTTTTTATACTTC. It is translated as CASSTRQGFLYF.

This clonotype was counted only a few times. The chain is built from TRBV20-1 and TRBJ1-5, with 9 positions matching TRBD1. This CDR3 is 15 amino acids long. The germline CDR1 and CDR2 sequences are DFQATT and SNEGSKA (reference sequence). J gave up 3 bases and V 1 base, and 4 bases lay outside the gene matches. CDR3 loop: CSARGQGGHNQPQHF. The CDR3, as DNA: TGCAGTGCTAGAGGACAGGGGGGCCACAATCAGCCCCAGCATTTT.

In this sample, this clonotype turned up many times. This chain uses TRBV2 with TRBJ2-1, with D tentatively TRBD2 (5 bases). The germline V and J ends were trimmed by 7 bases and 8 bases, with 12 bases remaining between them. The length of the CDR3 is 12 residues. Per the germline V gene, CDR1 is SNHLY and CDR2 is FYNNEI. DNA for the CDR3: TGTGCCAGCACCAGAAAGAGGGATGAGCAGTTCTTC. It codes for CASTRKRDEQFF.

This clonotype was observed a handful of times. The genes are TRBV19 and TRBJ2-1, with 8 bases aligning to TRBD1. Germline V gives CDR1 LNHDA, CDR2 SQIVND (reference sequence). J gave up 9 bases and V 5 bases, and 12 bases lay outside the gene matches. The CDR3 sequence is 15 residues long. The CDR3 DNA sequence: TGTGCCAGTAGTTACAACAGGGGGAGAAGGATTGAGCAGTTCTTC. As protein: CASSYNRGRRIEQFF.

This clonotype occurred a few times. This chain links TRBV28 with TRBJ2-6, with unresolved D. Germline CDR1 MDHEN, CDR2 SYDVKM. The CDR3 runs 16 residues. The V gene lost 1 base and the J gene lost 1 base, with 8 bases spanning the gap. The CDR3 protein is CASSLSEMSGANVLTF. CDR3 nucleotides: TGTGCCAGCAGTTTATCCGAGATGTCTGGGGCCAACGTCCTGACTTTC.

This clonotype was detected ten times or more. CDR3 sequence reads: CASSKLAVTYNEQFF. The CDR3 DNA reads TGTGCCAGCAGTAAGCTAGCGGTAACTTACAATGAGCAGTTCTTC. The chain has TRBV6-2 or TRBV6-3 and TRBJ2-1; 7 nucleotides line up with TRBD2. This CDR3 region has 15 residues. Germline V CDR1 and CDR2: MNHEY, SVGEGT. The ends lost 5 bases at V and 4 bases at J; junction bases unmatched: 8.

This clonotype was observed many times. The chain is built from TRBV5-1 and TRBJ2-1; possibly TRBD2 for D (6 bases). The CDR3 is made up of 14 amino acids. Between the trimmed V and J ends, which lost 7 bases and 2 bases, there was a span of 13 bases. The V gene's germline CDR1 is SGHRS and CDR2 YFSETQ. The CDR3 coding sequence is TGCGCCAGCTGGGACGGGAGCCCCTACAATGAGCAGTTCTTC. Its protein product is CASWDGSPYNEQFF. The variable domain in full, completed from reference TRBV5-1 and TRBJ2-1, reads KAGVTQTPRYLIKTRGQQVTLSCSPISGHRSVSWYQQTPGQGLQFLFEYFSETQRNKGNFPGRFSGRQFSNSRSEMNVSTLELGDSALYLCASWDGSPYNEQFFGPGTRLTVL.

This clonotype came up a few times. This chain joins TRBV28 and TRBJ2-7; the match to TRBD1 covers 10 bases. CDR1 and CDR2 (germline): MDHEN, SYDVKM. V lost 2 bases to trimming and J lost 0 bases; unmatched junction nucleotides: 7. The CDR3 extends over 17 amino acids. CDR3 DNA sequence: TGTGCCAGCAGTTTACTATCCGGACAGGGGGTCTCCTACGAGCAGTACTTC. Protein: CASSLLSGQGVSYEQYF. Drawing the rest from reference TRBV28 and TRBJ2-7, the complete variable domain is DVKVTQSSRYLVKRTGEKVFLECVQDMDHENMFWYRQDPGLGLRLIYFSYDVKMKEKGDIPEGYSVSREKKERFSLILESASTNQTSMYLCASSLLSGQGVSYEQYFGPGTRLTVT.

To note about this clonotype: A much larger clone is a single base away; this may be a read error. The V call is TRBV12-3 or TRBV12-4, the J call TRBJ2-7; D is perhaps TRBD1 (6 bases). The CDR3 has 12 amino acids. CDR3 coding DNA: TGTGCCAGAAGTTTAGGTGGGACAAAAAGAGACTTC. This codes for CARSLGGTKRDF.

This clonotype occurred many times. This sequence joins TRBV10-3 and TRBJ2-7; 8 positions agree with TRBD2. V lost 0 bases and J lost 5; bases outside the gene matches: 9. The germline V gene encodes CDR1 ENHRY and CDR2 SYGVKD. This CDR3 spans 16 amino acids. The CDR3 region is CAISESLLADFHEQYF. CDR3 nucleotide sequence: TGTGCCATCAGTGAGTCGTTACTAGCGGACTTTCACGAGCAGTACTTC.

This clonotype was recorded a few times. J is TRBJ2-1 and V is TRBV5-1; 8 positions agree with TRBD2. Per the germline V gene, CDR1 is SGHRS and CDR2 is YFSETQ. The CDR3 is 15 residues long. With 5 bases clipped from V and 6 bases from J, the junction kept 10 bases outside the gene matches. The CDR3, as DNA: TGCGCCAGCAGTACCGGGACTAGACTTCCCAATGAGCAGTTCTTC. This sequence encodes CASSTGTRLPNEQFF.

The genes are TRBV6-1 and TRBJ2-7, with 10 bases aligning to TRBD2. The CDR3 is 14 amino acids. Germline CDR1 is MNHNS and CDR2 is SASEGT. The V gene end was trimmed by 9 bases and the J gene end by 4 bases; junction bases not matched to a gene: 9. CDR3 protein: CASRAGGPRYEQYF. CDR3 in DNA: TGTGCCAGTAGAGCGGGAGGGCCGAGGTACGAGCAGTACTTC.

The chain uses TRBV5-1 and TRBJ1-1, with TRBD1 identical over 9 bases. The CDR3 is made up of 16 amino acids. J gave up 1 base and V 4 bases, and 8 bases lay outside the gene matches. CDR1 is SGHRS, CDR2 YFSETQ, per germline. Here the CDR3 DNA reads TGCGCCAGCAGCCCAGGGACAGGGCCAAAGAACACTGAAGCTTTCTTT. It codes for CASSPGTGPKNTEAFF.

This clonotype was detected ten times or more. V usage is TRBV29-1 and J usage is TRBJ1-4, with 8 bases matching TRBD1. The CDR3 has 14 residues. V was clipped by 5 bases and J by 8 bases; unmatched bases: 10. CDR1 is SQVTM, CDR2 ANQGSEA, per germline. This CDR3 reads CSVQSGTGGEKLFF. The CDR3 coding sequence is TGCAGCGTTCAGTCCGGGACAGGCGGAGAAAAACTGTTTTTT.

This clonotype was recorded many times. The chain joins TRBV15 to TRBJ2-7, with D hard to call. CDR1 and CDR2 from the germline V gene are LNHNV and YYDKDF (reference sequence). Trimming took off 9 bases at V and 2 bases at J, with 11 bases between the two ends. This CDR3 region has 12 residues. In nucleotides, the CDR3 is TGTGCCACGGCGGATACAACCTACGAGCAGTACTTC. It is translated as CATADTTYEQYF.

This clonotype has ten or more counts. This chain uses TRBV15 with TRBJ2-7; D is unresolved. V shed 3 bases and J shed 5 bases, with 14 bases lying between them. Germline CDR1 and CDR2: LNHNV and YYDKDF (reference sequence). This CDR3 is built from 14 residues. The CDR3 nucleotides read TGTGCCACCAGCAGCCCCGTGGGTCTTCACGAGCAGTACTTC. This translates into CATSSPVGLHEQYF.